This is a list of T cell receptor beta chains from one sample in a study of Ad26.COV2.S vaccination and SARS-CoV-2 variants. Method: immunoSEQ multiplex PCR; TCRdb's copy keeps in-frame clones and lacks some. The sample gives around 350,000 clones, 92% of which show up once; 3.9% is in the top ten. The input for sequencing was peripheral blood, taken after recovery from COVID-19. These receptors all come from a human donor who had recovered from COVID-19. Each CDR3 is given with its conserved first and last residue. Fields, in order: CDR3 length, V gene, CDR3 protein.

len: 16; v_gene: TRBV27; CDR3aa: CASSDSGTPVNQPQHF
len: 15; v_gene: TRBV9; CDR3aa: CASSVGEGNTGELFF
len: 16; v_gene: TRBV6-1; CDR3aa: CASSDPGTGLISEQYF
len: 15; v_gene: TRBV2; CDR3aa: CASSEAGEMNTEAFF
len: 16; v_gene: TRBV19; CDR3aa: CASSIGGLGGEQPQHF
len: 14; v_gene: TRBV29-1; CDR3aa: CSASWGTGWETQYF
len: 14; v_gene: TRBV27; CDR3aa: CASMPGADSYEQYF
len: 12; v_gene: TRBV4-1; CDR3aa: CASSQQGNTIYF
len: 14; v_gene: TRBV11-2; CDR3aa: CASSLGPPGSPLHF
len: 14; v_gene: TRBV6-4; CDR3aa: CASSEQGGHNEQFF
len: 18; v_gene: TRBV4-3; CDR3aa: CASSQDAVRGGSYNEQFF
len: 17; v_gene: TRBV7-9; CDR3aa: CASSKPGLAGGVNEQFF
len: 12; v_gene: TRBV19; CDR3aa: CASLDRGGEQYF
len: 16; v_gene: TRBV7-8; CDR3aa: CASSLRFASMNTEAFF
len: 14; v_gene: TRBV6-5; CDR3aa: CASRRQGPAPGYTF
len: 16; v_gene: TRBV11-3; CDR3aa: CASSLDGNPTTGELFF
len: 14; v_gene: TRBV5-4; CDR3aa: CASSLTGVNYGYTF
len: 17; v_gene: TRBV27; CDR3aa: CASSLPPREGLYNEQFF
len: 15; v_gene: TRBV4-3; CDR3aa: CASSQFSGAQGEQYF
len: 19; v_gene: TRBV29-1; CDR3aa: CSVEFMGEQGPMGNTEAFF
len: 19; v_gene: TRBV3-1/TRBV3-2; CDR3aa: CASSQYSAAVESGANVLTF
len: 15; v_gene: TRBV9; CDR3aa: CASSEDRSGANVLTF
len: 15; v_gene: TRBV18; CDR3aa: CASSPRDLLYNEQFF
len: 18; v_gene: TRBV4-1; CDR3aa: CASSQEGLAGGPRDTQYF
len: 13; v_gene: TRBV5-6; CDR3aa: CASSSGSGNTIYF
len: 11; v_gene: TRBV7-9; CDR3aa: CASSYQGGLFF
len: 16; v_gene: TRBV5-6; CDR3aa: CASSLRGQGPWDEQFF
len: 17; v_gene: TRBV5-4; CDR3aa: CASSLASQGAGNSPLHF
len: 18; v_gene: TRBV11-2; CDR3aa: CASSPIRQGAHTSYGYTF
len: 14; v_gene: TRBV5-1; CDR3aa: CASSLAVGVSEAFF
len: 16; v_gene: TRBV9; CDR3aa: CASSGGTSGGADTQYF
len: 16; v_gene: TRBV27; CDR3aa: CASSLTQGARRTEAFF
len: 14; v_gene: TRBV7-2; CDR3aa: CASSKGTAGYGYTF
len: 15; v_gene: TRBV10-1; CDR3aa: CASSDDGGPNTEAFF
len: 10; v_gene: TRBV2; CDR3aa: CASTDGEAFF
len: 13; v_gene: TRBV25-1; CDR3aa: CASSEAGQETQYF
len: 14; v_gene: TRBV10-3; CDR3aa: CAISPTGGWNEQFF
len: 15; v_gene: TRBV5-4; CDR3aa: CASSPRTVSSYEQYF
len: 15; v_gene: TRBV15; CDR3aa: CATSGGQGAYSPLHF
len: 14; v_gene: TRBV3-1/TRBV3-2; CDR3aa: CASRRQGRTDTQYF
len: 14; v_gene: TRBV19; CDR3aa: CASSILTGGYGYTF
len: 13; v_gene: TRBV6-2/TRBV6-3; CDR3aa: CASSRSGAGEQYF
len: 15; v_gene: TRBV5-1; CDR3aa: CASRSDRVQSQPQHF
len: 15; v_gene: TRBV6-5; CDR3aa: CASSYWGQGHSPLHF
len: 16; v_gene: TRBV4-1; CDR3aa: CASSQDGDRVLDTQYF
len: 15; v_gene: TRBV5-4; CDR3aa: CASSLGTLSSYEQYF
len: 16; v_gene: TRBV5-1; CDR3aa: CASSIQPGTGRNEQFF
len: 12; v_gene: TRBV12-3/TRBV12-4; CDR3aa: CASSLWGSEAFF
len: 15; v_gene: TRBV5-1; CDR3aa: CASSSGIASEETQYF
len: 14; v_gene: TRBV6-6; CDR3aa: CASSFSGGFGPQHF
len: 15; v_gene: TRBV4-1; CDR3aa: CASSQGRGTNEKLFF
len: 15; v_gene: TRBV15; CDR3aa: CATSREQGMNTEAFF
len: 14; v_gene: TRBV5-1; CDR3aa: CASSLSGGEEKLFF
len: 14; v_gene: TRBV7-2; CDR3aa: CASSSPHIGETQYF
len: 13; v_gene: TRBV12-3/TRBV12-4; CDR3aa: CASSSGPTDTQYF